The entry below gives a single TCR beta chain sequence along with its context. Its antigen is still unknown. One end of the junction is discordant with germline, which a read error may explain. This sample was taken from a study of T-cell reconstitution after alpha-beta-depleted transplantation in children (dated by TCRdb to about 2016). Background on the whole study: Using TCR repertoire profiling, the study quantitatively followed how T-cell immune reconstitution unfolded in children after TCRalphabeta/CD19-depleted allogeneic hematopoietic cell transplantation. What the authors observed across the whole study: In some patients, the high TCRbeta diversity seen at day 60 was put down to recipient T cells and intrathymic progenitors that had survived conditioning. Over the following months the frequencies of hyperexpanded clones went down, and after one year T-cell counts and TCRbeta diversity were mostly credited to newly produced T cells. Apparently early alphabetaT-cell count recovery about two months after transplant reportedly relied on only several hundred rapidly expanded clones derived from non-depleted graft cells.

The library was built by means of PCR. Sequenced using an Illumina HiSeq 2500. To normalize quantification of the TCRbeta repertoire, the TCR libraries were built with molecular barcoding that relied on unique molecular identifiers. In TCRdb, the public reads were trimmed at Q25 with fastp and aligned with MiXCR, with productive beta chains retained. Rows matching on CDR3 protein sequence are summarized as one entry with the most common DNA and genes. This sample comprises some 840,000 distinct CDR3 sequences, roughly 15% of them detected only once. The ten largest clonotypes hold 5% of the sample. As encoded in the germline V gene, CDR1 is SGHRS while CDR2 is YFSETQ. Including cysteine and phenylalanine, the CDR3 has 16 amino acids. Only the CDR3 DNA is retained, 48 bases long and in frame from the first base. The treatment or condition label corresponds to: allogeneic hematopoietic cell transplantation with graft depleted of TCRalphabeta T cells and CD19 B cells. The children who served as transplant recipients had been given grafts of TCRalphabeta/CD19-depleted allogeneic hematopoietic cells.

Sequencing used PBMCs, mostly from graft donor cells, obtained 360 days after TCRalphabeta/CD19-depleted stem cell transplant. This receptor chain uses TRBV5-1 and TRBJ1-5; the D gene cannot be resolved reliably. This sequence originates from a male patient younger than 18 who had a stem cell transplant for acute lymphoblastic leukemia, so the T cells may come from the graft donor. This receptor has the CDR3 CASSLGSGPINEPQHF. At the DNA level, the sequence is TGCGCCAGCAGCTTGGGATCAGGCCCCATCAATGAGCCCCAGCATTTT. Reference TRBV5-1 and TRBJ1-5 genes cover what lies past the CDR3, so the full variable domain is KAGVTQTPRYLIKTRGQQVTLSCSPISGHRSVSWYQQTPGQGLQFLFEYFSETQRNKGNFPGRFSGRQFSNSRSEMNVSTLELGDSALYLCASSLGSGPINEPQHFGDGTRLSIL.